This TCR beta chain emerged from a study of blood T cell repertoires in COVID-19. Study information: Sites in the United States, Italy and Spain provided acute and convalescent COVID-19 samples. Nucleic acid was either cDNA or gDNA, and it came from T cells, B-cell-depleted T cells, or PBMCs.

This CDR3 contains 15 residues. Trimming removed 5 bases from V and 3 bases from J, with 14 bases in between. Germline V gene lookup returns CDR1 ENHRY and CDR2 SYGVKD. Per the original methods: Amplified reference gene primers provided the basis for estimating nucleated cell counts. Here immunoSEQ multiplex PCR was the method, and the copy in TCRdb shows in-frame clones only, minus some. The V and J calls and the clone size are those of that table, but D and trimming were determined from the DNA. Found here are approximately 93,000 clones, over 80% of them singletons; the top ten hold around 1.1%. Specimen: peripheral blood. This receptor was identified in a human donor in a cohort sampled during active COVID-19. The chain links TRBV10-3 to TRBJ1-3; a possible D gene is TRBD1 (5 bases). The DNA for the CDR3 is TGTGCCATCAGTCCAGGTGCGGGGCTTGGAAACACCATATATTTT. The encoded protein is CAISPGAGLGNTIYF.